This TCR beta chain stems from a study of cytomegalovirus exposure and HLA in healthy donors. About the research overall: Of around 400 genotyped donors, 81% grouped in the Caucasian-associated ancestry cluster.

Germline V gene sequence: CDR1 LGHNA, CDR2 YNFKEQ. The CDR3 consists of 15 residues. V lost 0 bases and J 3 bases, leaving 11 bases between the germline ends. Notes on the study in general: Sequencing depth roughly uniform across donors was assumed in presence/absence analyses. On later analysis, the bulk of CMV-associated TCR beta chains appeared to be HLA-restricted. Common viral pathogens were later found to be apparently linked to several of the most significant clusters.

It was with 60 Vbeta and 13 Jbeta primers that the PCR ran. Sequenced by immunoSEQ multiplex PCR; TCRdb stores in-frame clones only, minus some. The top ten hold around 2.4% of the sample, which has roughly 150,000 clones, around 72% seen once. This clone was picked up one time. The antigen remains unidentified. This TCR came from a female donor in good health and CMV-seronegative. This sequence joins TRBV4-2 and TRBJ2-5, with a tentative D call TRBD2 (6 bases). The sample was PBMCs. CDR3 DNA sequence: TGTGCCAGCAGCCAAGATCTACGGAGGGAAGAGACCCAGTACTTC. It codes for CASSQDLRREETQYF.